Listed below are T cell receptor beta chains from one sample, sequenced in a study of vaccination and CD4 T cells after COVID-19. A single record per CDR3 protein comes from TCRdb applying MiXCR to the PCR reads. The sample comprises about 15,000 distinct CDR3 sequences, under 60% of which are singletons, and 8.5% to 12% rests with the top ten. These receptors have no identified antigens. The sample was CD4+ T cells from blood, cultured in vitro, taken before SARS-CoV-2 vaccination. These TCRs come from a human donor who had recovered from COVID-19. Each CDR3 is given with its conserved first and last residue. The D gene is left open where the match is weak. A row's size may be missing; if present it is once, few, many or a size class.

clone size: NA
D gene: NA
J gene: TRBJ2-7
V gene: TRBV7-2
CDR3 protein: CASSLTSTASYEQYF
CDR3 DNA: TGTGCCAGCAGCTTAACATCGACAGCCTCCTACGAGCAGTACTTC

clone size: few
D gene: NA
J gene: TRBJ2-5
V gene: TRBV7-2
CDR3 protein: CASSLVWSRGETQYF
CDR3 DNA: TGTGCCAGCAGCTTAGTTTGGTCTCGTGGAGAGACCCAGTACTTC

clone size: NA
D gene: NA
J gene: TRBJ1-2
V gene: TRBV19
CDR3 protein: CASSIGSGDYGYTF
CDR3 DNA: TGTGCCAGTAGTATAGGTTCAGGGGACTATGGCTACACCTTC

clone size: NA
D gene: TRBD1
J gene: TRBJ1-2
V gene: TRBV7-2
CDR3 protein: CASSLDRGGYTF
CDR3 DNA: TGTGCCAGCAGCTTGGACAGGGGTGGCTACACCTTC

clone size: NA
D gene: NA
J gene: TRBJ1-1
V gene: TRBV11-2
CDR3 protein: CASSLPPEALNTEAFF
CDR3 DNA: TGTGCCAGCAGCTTACCCCCAGAGGCCCTGAACACTGAAGCTTTCTTT

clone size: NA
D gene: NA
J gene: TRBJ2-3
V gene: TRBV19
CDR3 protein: CASNGASPHTDTQYF
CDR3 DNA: TGTGCCAGTAACGGGGCCTCCCCTCATACAGATACGCAGTATTTT

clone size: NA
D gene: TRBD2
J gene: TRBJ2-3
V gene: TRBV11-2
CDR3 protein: CASSFSGGASTDTQYF
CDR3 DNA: TGTGCCAGCAGCTTCAGCGGGGGGGCTAGCACAGATACGCAGTATTTT

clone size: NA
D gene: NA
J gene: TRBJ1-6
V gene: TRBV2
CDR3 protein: CASSKGTDNSPLHF
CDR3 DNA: TGTGCCAGCAGCAAAGGGACCGATAATTCACCCCTCCACTTT

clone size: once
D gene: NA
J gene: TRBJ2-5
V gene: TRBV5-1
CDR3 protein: CASSLKGQYQETQYF
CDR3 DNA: TGCGCCAGCAGCTTGAAGGGCCAGTACCAAGAGACCCAGTACTTC

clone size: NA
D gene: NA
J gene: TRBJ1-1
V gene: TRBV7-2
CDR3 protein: CASSSRGNTEAFF
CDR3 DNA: TGTGCCAGCAGCTCCCGGGGGAACACTGAAGCTTTCTTT

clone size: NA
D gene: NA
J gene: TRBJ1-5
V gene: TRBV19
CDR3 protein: CASSITGGNQPQHF
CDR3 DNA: TGTGCCAGTAGTATCACCGGGGGCAATCAGCCCCAGCATTTT

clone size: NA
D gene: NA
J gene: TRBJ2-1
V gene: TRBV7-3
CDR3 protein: CASSPRPGSAVNEQFF
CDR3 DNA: TGTGCCAGCAGTCCCAGGCCGGGGTCAGCGGTAAATGAGCAGTTCTTC

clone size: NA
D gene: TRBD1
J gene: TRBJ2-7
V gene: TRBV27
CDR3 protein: CASSKQGQGMYEQYF
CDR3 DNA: TGTGCCAGCAGTAAACAGGGACAGGGGATGTACGAGCAGTACTTC

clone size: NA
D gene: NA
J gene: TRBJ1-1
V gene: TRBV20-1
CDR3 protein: CSARSPTTEAFF
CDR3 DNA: TGCAGTGCTAGATCGCCCACCACTGAAGCTTTCTTT

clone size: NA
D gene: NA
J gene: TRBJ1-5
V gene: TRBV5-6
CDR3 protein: CASSLAGRSNQPQHF
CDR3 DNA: TGTGCCAGCAGCTTGGCAGGACGGAGCAATCAGCCCCAGCATTTT

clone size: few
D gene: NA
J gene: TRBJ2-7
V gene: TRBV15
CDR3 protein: CATSREGAGSYEQYF
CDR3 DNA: TGTGCCACCAGCAGAGAGGGGGCTGGATCCTACGAGCAGTACTTC

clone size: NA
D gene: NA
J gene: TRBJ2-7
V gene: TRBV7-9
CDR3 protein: CASSLGQIYEQYF
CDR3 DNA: TGTGCCAGCAGCTTAGGACAGATCTACGAGCAGTACTTC

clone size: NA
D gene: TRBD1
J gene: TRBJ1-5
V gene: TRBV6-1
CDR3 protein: CASSGGTGDHQPQHF
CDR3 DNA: TGTGCCAGCAGTGGAGGGACAGGGGACCATCAGCCCCAGCATTTT

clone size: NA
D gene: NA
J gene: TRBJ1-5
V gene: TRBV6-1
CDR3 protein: CASSEARNQPQHF
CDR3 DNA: TGTGCCAGCAGTGAGGCGCGGAATCAGCCCCAGCATTTT

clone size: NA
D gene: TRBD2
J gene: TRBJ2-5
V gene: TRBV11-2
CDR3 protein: CASSPINRGGGETQYF
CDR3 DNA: TGTGCCAGCAGCCCAATCAATCGGGGGGGCGGGGAGACCCAGTACTTC

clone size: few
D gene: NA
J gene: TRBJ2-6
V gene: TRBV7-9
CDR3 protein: CASSLMGGANVLTF
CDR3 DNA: TGTGCCAGCAGCTTAATGGGTGGGGCCAACGTCCTGACTTTC

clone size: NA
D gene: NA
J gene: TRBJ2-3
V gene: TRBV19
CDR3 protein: CASSFTVSSTDTQYF
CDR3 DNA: TGTGCCAGTAGCTTCACAGTCTCTAGCACAGATACGCAGTATTTT

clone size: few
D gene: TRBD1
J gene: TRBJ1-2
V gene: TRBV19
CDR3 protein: CASSPRDRGVGFYGYTF
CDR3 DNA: TGTGCCAGTAGTCCCCGGGACAGGGGGGTCGGTTTCTATGGCTACACCTTC

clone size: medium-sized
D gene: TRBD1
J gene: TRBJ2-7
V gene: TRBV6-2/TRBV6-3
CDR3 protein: CASSSRTGSLLGQYF
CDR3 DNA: TGTGCCAGCAGTTCCCGGACAGGGTCGTTACTCGGGCAGTACTTC

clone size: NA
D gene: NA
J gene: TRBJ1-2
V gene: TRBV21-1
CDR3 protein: CASSHPGAWLYGYTF
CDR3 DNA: TGTGCCAGCAGCCACCCGGGGGCATGGCTCTATGGCTACACCTTC

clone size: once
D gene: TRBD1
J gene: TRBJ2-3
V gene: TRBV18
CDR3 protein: CASSARDRGIDTQYF
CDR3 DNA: TGTGCCAGCTCAGCACGGGACAGGGGAATAGATACGCAGTATTTT

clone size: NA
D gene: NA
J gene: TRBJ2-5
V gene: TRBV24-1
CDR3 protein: CATSDLLAPEGRETQYF
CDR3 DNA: TGTGCCACCAGTGATTTGCTGGCACCCGAAGGGCGCGAGACCCAGTACTTC

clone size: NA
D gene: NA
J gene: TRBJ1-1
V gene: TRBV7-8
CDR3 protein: CASSLIRGGEASF
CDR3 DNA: TGTGCCAGCAGCTTAATCAGGGGAGGTGAAGCTTCCTTT

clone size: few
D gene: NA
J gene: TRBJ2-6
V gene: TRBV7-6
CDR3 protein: CASSSWGSLGANVLTF
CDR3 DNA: TGTGCCAGCAGCTCTTGGGGTAGTCTGGGGGCCAACGTCCTGACTTTC

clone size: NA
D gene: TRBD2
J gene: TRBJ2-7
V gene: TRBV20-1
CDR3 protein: CSARDILLTSGDPYEQYF
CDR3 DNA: TGCAGTGCTAGAGACATCCTCCTGACTAGCGGGGACCCCTACGAGCAGTACTTC

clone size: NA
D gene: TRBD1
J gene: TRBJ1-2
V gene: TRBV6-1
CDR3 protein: CASSESGQAKILDGYTF
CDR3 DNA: TGTGCCAGCAGCGAATCAGGACAGGCAAAAATACTAGATGGCTACACCTTC

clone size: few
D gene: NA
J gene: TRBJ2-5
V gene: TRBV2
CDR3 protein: CASSPVETQYF
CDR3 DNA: TGTGCCAGCAGCCCAGTAGAGACCCAGTACTTC

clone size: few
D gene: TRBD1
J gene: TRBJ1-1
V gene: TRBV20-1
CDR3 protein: CSARAGQITEAFF
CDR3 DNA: TGCAGTGCTAGAGCGGGACAGATCACTGAAGCTTTCTTT

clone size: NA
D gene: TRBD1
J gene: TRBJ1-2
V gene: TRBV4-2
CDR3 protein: CASSLPDDRGYGYTF
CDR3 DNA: TGTGCCAGCAGCCTACCCGATGACAGGGGCTATGGCTACACCTTC

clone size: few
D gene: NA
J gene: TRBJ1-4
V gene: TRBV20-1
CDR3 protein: CSARSGGAGNEKLFF
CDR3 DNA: TGCAGTGCTAGGAGTGGGGGGGCAGGTAATGAAAAACTGTTTTTT

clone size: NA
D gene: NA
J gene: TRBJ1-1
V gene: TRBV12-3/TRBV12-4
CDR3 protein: CASSSRQVEAFF
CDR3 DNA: TGTGCCAGCAGTTCCCGACAGGTTGAAGCTTTCTTT

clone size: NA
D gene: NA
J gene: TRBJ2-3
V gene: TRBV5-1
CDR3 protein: CASSAEPISTDTQYF
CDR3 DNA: TGCGCCAGCAGCGCTGAACCCATTAGCACAGATACGCAGTATTTT

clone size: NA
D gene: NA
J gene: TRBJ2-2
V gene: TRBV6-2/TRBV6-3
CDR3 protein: CASSYDRTISRLFF
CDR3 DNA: TGTGCCAGCAGTTATGACAGGACAATAAGCCGGCTGTTTTTT

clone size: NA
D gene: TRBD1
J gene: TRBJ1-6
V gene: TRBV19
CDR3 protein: CASNEDRGFSPLHF
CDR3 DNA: TGTGCCAGTAATGAAGACAGGGGTTTTTCACCCCTCCACTTT

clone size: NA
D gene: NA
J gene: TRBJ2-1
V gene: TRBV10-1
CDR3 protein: CASSESIAAYNEQFF
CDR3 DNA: TGCGCCAGCAGTGAGTCGATAGCGGCTTACAATGAGCAGTTCTTC